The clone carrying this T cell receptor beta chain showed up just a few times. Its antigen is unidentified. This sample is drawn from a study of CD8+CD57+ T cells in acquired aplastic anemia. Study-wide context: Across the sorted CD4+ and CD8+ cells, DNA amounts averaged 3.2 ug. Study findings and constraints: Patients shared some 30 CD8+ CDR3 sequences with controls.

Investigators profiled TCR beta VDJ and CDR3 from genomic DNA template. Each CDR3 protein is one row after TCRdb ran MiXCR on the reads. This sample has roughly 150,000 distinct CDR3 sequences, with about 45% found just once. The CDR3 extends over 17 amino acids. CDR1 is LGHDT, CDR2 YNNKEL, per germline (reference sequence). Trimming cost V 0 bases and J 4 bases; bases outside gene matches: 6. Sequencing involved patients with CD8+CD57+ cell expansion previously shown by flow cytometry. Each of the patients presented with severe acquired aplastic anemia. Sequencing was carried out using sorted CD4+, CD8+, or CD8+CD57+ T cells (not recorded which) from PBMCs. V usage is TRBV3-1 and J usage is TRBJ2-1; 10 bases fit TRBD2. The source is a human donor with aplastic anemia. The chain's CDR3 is CASSQDPRTSGYNEQFF. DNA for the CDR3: TGTGCCAGCAGCCAAGACCCCCGGACTAGCGGTTACAATGAGCAGTTCTTC.